The 18 T cell receptor beta chains given below trace back to one sample, sequenced in a study of T cell repertoires in aging, cancer and after chemotherapy. Rearranged V-D-J TRB sequences were amplified with a mixed TRB-A/B primer pool. TCRdb re-called the multiplex PCR reads with MiXCR, one entry per CDR3 protein. The sample records about 2,700 distinct CDR3 sequences, under 30% being singletons. TCR beta rearrangements were amplified from peripheral blood genomic DNA. The sample consisted of blood. The receptors originated from a human donor with a solid tumor.

This clonotype rates as medium-sized. The J gene is TRBJ2-3, the V gene TRBV15, with D tentatively TRBD1 (5 bases). The CDR3 loop spans 15 amino acids. Trimming took 1 base from V and 5 from J, leaving 13 bases between them. CDR1 and CDR2 from the germline V gene are LNHNV and YYDKDF (reference sequence). The CDR3 here is CATSRAGRVGDTQYF. As DNA, the CDR3 is TGTGCCACCAGCAGAGCAGGCAGGGTGGGAGATACGCAGTATTTT.

This clonotype has a handful of counts. The chain is built from TRBV15 and TRBJ2-5; a possible D gene is TRBD1 (6 bases). Germline V gives CDR1 LNHNV, CDR2 YYDKDF (reference sequence). Trimming took off 0 bases at V and 1 base at J, with 9 bases between the two ends. The CDR3 is 15 amino acids. As DNA, the CDR3 is TGTGCCACCAGCAGAGATAGGGGGACCCAAGAGACCCAGTACTTC. Translation: CATSRDRGTQETQYF. The full variable domain, in which reference TRBV15 and TRBJ2-5 provide the parts outside the CDR3, is DAMVIQNPRYQVTQFGKPVTLSCSQTLNHNVMYWYQQKSSQAPKLLFHYYDKDFNNEADTPDNFQSRRPNTSFCFLDIRSPGLGDTAMYLCATSRDRGTQETQYFGPGTRLLVL.

This clonotype is labeled as medium-sized. The chain is built from TRBV15 and TRBJ1-3, with 8 nucleotides matching TRBD1. The germline V gene encodes CDR1 LNHNV and CDR2 YYDKDF (reference sequence). The CDR3 length is 15 residues. V shed 0 bases, J shed 4 bases, and the junction held 2 bases outside the gene matches. The CDR3, as DNA: TGTGCCACCAGCAGAGACAGGACAGGGGGAAACACCATATATTTT. Translating gives CATSRDRTGGNTIYF.

This clonotype was counted only a few times. This sequence joins TRBV5-1 and TRBJ1-6, with D perhaps matching TRBD1 (6 bases). The CDR3 totals 15 residues. Germline V gene sequence: CDR1 SGHRS, CDR2 YFSETQ. The V end lost 4 bases, the J end lost 5 bases, and 13 bases lay between the germline ends. CDR3 nucleotides: TGCGCCAGCAGCCAGCAGACAGGCCATAATTCACCCCTCCACTTT. It specifies CASSQQTGHNSPLHF.

This clonotype appeared a few times. V and J are TRBV6-1 and TRBJ1-6; no clear D. Trimming removed 4 bases at V and 5 bases at J, with 6 bases between. The CDR3 loop spans 13 amino acids. The germline CDR1 and CDR2 sequences are MNHNS and SASEGT. Here the CDR3 DNA reads TGTGCCAGCAGTGCCAGGAATAATTCACCCCTCCACTTT. Protein: CASSARNNSPLHF.

In its sample, this clonotype is medium-sized. The chain employs TRBV5-6 and TRBJ2-5, with 10 bases matching TRBD1. The V segment lost 5 bases and the J segment 7 bases; nucleotides outside the gene matches: 8. Germline values: CDR1 SGHDT, CDR2 YYEEEE. The CDR3 runs 14 residues. DNA of the CDR3: TGTGCCAGCAGGGCGGGACAGGGGATAGGGACCCAGTACTTC. This encodes CASRAGQGIGTQYF.

V gene TRBV10-3 combines with J gene TRBJ2-7; 14 bases are a match to TRBD2. Germline V gene data show CDR1 as ENHRY and CDR2 as SYGVKD. The junction had 5 bases not matched to a gene; V was cut back by 4 bases and J by 0 bases. CDR3 length equals 17 residues. The CDR3 DNA sequence: TGTGCCATCAGTGGGGGGACTAGCGGGAGCCGCTCCTACGAGCAGTACTTC. It is translated as CAISGGTSGSRSYEQYF.

This clonotype was counted a few times. The genes are TRBV5-1 and TRBJ1-1; D uncertain. The length of the CDR3 is 12 residues. Per the germline V gene, CDR1 is SGHRS and CDR2 is YFSETQ. Trimming stripped 0 bases from V and 3 bases from J, with 3 bases between. CDR3 DNA sequence: TGCGCCAGCAGCTTGGGGCACACTGAAGCTTTCTTT. Protein product: CASSLGHTEAFF.

This clonotype has a single count. The chain employs TRBV2 and TRBJ1-5; D ambiguous. Germline-derived CDR1 and CDR2 are SNHLY and FYNNEI. The CDR3 runs 13 residues. V gave up 6 bases and J gave up 3 bases, with 9 bases separating them. The CDR3 DNA follows: TGTGCCAGCAGGGCAGTGCCCAATCAGCCCCAGCATTTT. It is translated as CASRAVPNQPQHF.

This clonotype is medium-sized (0.01 to 0.1%) within its sample. The genes are TRBV27 and TRBJ2-2, with TRBD2 as a possible D gene (6 bases). The CDR3 is made up of 14 amino acids. Trimming pared 5 bases from V and 7 bases from J, leaving 14 bases between. Per the germline V gene, CDR1 is MNHEY and CDR2 is SMNVEV (reference sequence). CDR3 amino acids: CASSPRLEHGELFF. In DNA form, the CDR3 reads TGTGCCAGCAGTCCACGACTAGAGCACGGGGAGCTGTTTTTT.

By share, this clonotype counts as large. The chain is built from TRBV29-1 and TRBJ1-2, with 9 bases lining up with TRBD1. The CDR3 is made up of 12 amino acids. Per germline, CDR1 SQVTM and CDR2 ANQGSEA. The V segment lost 4 bases and the J segment 3 bases; nucleotides outside the gene matches: 0. This CDR3 reads CSVGTGDYGYTF. As DNA, the CDR3 is TGCAGCGTTGGGACAGGGGACTATGGCTACACCTTC.

This clonotype rates as medium-sized. The gene calls are TRBV27 and TRBJ1-4; 8 positions match TRBD1. Per germline, CDR1 MNHEY and CDR2 SMNVEV (reference sequence). The CDR3 runs 14 residues. Trimming removed 8 bases from V and 5 bases from J; junction bases left unmatched: 7. The CDR3 here is CASGPGQANEKLFF. The DNA for the CDR3 is TGTGCCAGCGGTCCGGGACAGGCCAATGAAAAACTGTTTTTT.

This clonotype ranks as medium-sized. The chain has TRBV19 and TRBJ2-5; 12 bases fit TRBD2. The CDR3 runs 17 residues. The junction had 10 bases not matched to a gene; V was cut back by 5 bases and J by 3 bases. CDR1 is LNHDA and CDR2 is SQIVND in the germline V gene (reference sequence). The CDR3 sequence: CASSSYTSGGRKETQYF. CDR3 coding DNA: TGTGCCAGTAGTTCCTATACTAGCGGGGGGAGAAAAGAGACCCAGTACTTC.

This clonotype qualifies as medium-sized. The chain carries TRBV5-5 and TRBJ2-1, with a weak D call TRBD2 (6 bases). Trimming pared 2 bases from V and 6 bases from J, leaving 12 bases between. There are 14 residues in the CDR3. CDR1 SGHKS and CDR2 YYEKEE come from the germline V gene (reference sequence). The CDR3 DNA follows: TGTGCCAGCAGCTTTGGGGCCGGGGGCAATGAGCAGTTCTTC. Its translation: CASSFGAGGNEQFF.

This chain uses TRBV7-9 with TRBJ2-3; D unresolved. Germline CDR1 is SEHNR and CDR2 is FQNEAQ (reference sequence). Trimming removed 1 base at V and 0 bases at J, with 11 bases between. The length of the CDR3 is 16 residues. For the CDR3, the DNA is TGTGCCAGCAGCTTAGGTCCACAGCCGAGCACAGATACGCAGTATTTT. This translates into CASSLGPQPSTDTQYF.

By proportion, this clonotype is medium-sized (0.01 to 0.1%). The V gene is TRBV27, the J gene TRBJ2-7; D call uncertain. CDR1 is MNHEY and CDR2 is SMNVEV in the germline V gene (reference sequence). V lost 5 bases and J 3 bases, leaving 8 bases between the germline ends. The CDR3 totals 12 residues. DNA of the CDR3: TGTGCCAGCAGTCCCTGGCACTACGAGCAGTACTTC. Protein: CASSPWHYEQYF.

In the case of this clonotype: Given a much more abundant clone one base away, this may be a read error. V and J are TRBV6-5 and TRBJ2-3; D gene uncertain. V lost 5 bases, J lost 2 bases, and 14 bases lay in between. This CDR3 comprises 15 residues. Germline V lookup: CDR1 MNHEY, CDR2 SVGAGI. This chain's CDR3 is CASSEFGYNTDTQYF. CDR3 coding DNA: TGTGCCAGCAGTGAATTCGGATACAACACAGATACGCAGTATTTT.

Only a few counts were recorded for this clonotype. The V and J genes are TRBV7-3 and TRBJ1-5, with D possibly being TRBD1 (5 bases). The CDR3 loop spans 15 amino acids. Trimming stripped 2 bases from V and 6 bases from J, with 14 bases between. Germline V CDR1 and CDR2: SGHTA, FQGTGA. The CDR3 protein is CASSLGGGSGQPQHF. Here the CDR3 DNA reads TGTGCCAGCAGCTTAGGGGGGGGTTCTGGTCAGCCCCAGCATTTT.